These T cell receptor beta chains were read from a single sample in a study of molecular identifiers for immune sequencing clone quantification. TCRdb re-called the PCR reads through MiXCR, storing one row per CDR3 protein. The sample has about 65,000 distinct CDR3 sequences; around 18% are singletons. Sample: naive CD8+ T cells from blood, with Jurkat cell RNA spiked in. The source of these receptors is a human donor in good health. Some libraries in this study had Jurkat cell RNA spiked in. CDR3s include the opening cysteine and the closing phenylalanine or tryptophan. D genes are given only for firm matches. Some rows mark clone size as missing; the rest say once, few, many or name a class of expanded clone.

>TRBJ1-1|TRBV2|.|.
TGTGCCAGCAGGGCCGGTTTGGCTGAAGCTTTCTTT
CASRAGLAEAFF
>TRBJ1-2|TRBV29-1|.|few
TGCAGCGTTGAAGGACAGACTAACTATGGCTACACCTTC
CSVEGQTNYGYTF
>TRBJ1-1|TRBV20-1|.|many
TGCAGTGCTAGGACAGACATGAACACTGAAGCTTTCTTT
CSARTDMNTEAFF
>TRBJ1-1|TRBV12-3/TRBV12-4|TRBD1|.
TGTGCCAGCAGTCCTGCAGGGGGGCACACTGAAGCTTTCTTT
CASSPAGGHTEAFF
>TRBJ1-1|TRBV4-1|.|many
TGCGCCAGCAGCCTTCACACGGGATTGAACACTGAAGCTTTCTTT
CASSLHTGLNTEAFF
>TRBJ2-7|TRBV19|TRBD2|few
TGTGCCAGTAGGGGACTAGCGGCTCAAAACCCCTACGAGCAGTACTTC
CASRGLAAQNPYEQYF
>TRBJ2-7|TRBV20-1|.|many
TGCAGTGCTATTGCTCGCGGGTACTCCTACGAGCAGTACTTC
CSAIARGYSYEQYF
>TRBJ2-3|TRBV21-1|.|many
TGTGCCAGCAACATCCCCGAAGTAAGGGCTTACACAGATACGCAGTATTTT
CASNIPEVRAYTDTQYF
>TRBJ2-7|TRBV27|TRBD2|few
TGTGCCAGCAGGACAGGACTAGCTATCGGGGAGCAGTACTTC
CASRTGLAIGEQYF
>TRBJ1-2|TRBV27|.|many
TGTGCCAGCAGTTTTGCGGGGGACTACAACTATGGCTACACCTTC
CASSFAGDYNYGYTF
>TRBJ2-5|TRBV15|TRBD2|few
TGTGCCACCAGCAGAGATCGGGGGGTTTTGGGGGATAATCGAGAGACCCAGTACTTC
CATSRDRGVLGDNRETQYF
>TRBJ2-3|TRBV14|TRBD2|many
TGTGCCAGCAGCCACTCCAAAACGGGGGGTTTCGCAGATACGCAGTATTTT
CASSHSKTGGFADTQYF
>TRBJ1-4|TRBV29-1|TRBD1|many
TGCAGCGTTGTAAACAGGGGAACCAATGAAAAACTGTTTTTT
CSVVNRGTNEKLFF
>TRBJ2-2|TRBV10-3|TRBD2|many
TGTGCCATCAGTGAACCGACTAGCGGGAGGGCCAACACCGGGGAGCTGTTTTTT
CAISEPTSGRANTGELFF
>TRBJ1-1|TRBV25-1|.|.
TGTGCCAGCAGTGAATGGGCAGACACTGAAGCTTTCTTT
CASSEWADTEAFF
>TRBJ2-1|TRBV4-1|.|.
.
CASRFGLGIGNELFF
>TRBJ2-7|TRBV5-6|.|.
TGTGCCAGCAGCTTGGACCAGGGCTCCTACGAGCAGTACTTC
CASSLDQGSYEQYF
>TRBJ2-1|TRBV29-1|.|.
TGCAGCGTTTTGGGACGGGGGACCTCCTACAATGAGCAGTTCTTC
CSVLGRGTSYNEQFF
>TRBJ2-1|TRBV7-9|.|many
TGTGCCAGCAGCCCTATGGTAGGATGGGAGCAGTTCTTC
CASSPMVGWEQFF
>TRBJ1-2|TRBV24-1|.|many
TGTGCCACCAGCGCCGGTGGCTATGGCTACACCTTC
CATSAGGYGYTF
>TRBJ2-3|TRBV5-6|.|.
TGTGCCAGCAGCTTGGTGGGCAGCACAGATAAGCAGTATTTT
CASSLVGSTDKQYF
>TRBJ2-3|TRBV12-3/TRBV12-4|.|few
TGTGCCAGCACCTCTCGGGGGCACACAGATACGCAGTATTTT
CASTSRGHTDTQYF
>TRBJ2-1|TRBV2|TRBD2|many
TGTGCCAGCATCAGGACTAGCGGGAGAATACTCAATGAGCAGTTCTTC
CASIRTSGRILNEQFF
>TRBJ2-1|TRBV7-9|.|.
TGTGCCAGCAGCTTAATGACAAGCTCCTACAATGAGCAGCTCTTC
CASSLMTSSYNEQLF
>TRBJ2-7|TRBV27|TRBD2|few
TGTGCCAGCAGTTTAGGGACTAGCGGGTTCGGAAGGTGGGAGCAGTACTTC
CASSLGTSGFGRWEQYF
>TRBJ2-3|TRBV28|.|many
TGTGCCAGCAGTCCCGCGGACTACCGAACAGATACGCAGTATTTT
CASSPADYRTDTQYF
>TRBJ1-2|TRBV19|.|many
TGTGCCAGTAGTCCCGATATAATGGGGCTGAACTATGGCTACACCTTC
CASSPDIMGLNYGYTF
>TRBJ1-2|TRBV12-3/TRBV12-4|.|few
TGTGCCAGCAGTTTGTGGGACTCTCGCTATGGCTACACCTTC
CASSLWDSRYGYTF
>TRBJ2-5|TRBV18|.|many
TGTGCCAGCTCACCGGACTACCAAGAGACCCAGTACTTC
CASSPDYQETQYF
>TRBJ1-1|TRBV7-9|.|many
TGTGCCAGCAGCTTAGAATCGGGGAACACTGAAGCTTTCTTT
CASSLESGNTEAFF
>TRBJ2-7|TRBV29-1|.|many
TGCAGCGTTGGGGCCGGAGACAATGGTTACGAGCAGTACTTC
CSVGAGDNGYEQYF
>TRBJ2-5|TRBV19|TRBD2|many
TGTGCCAGTAGCCGACTAGCGGGAGTTTTAGAGACCCAGTACTTC
CASSRLAGVLETQYF
>TRBJ2-5|TRBV5-1|.|many
TGCGCCAGCAGCTTGTATGCGGGAACGGAGACCCAGTACTTC
CASSLYAGTETQYF
>TRBJ1-1|TRBV4-3|.|many
TGCGCCAGCAGCCAAGGTTTTACGCAGGGACCGGGGGCTGAAGCTTTCTTT
CASSQGFTQGPGAEAFF
>TRBJ2-3|TRBV6-2/TRBV6-3|.|.
TGTGCCAGCAGTTTTCGACTAGAAGCAGATACGCAGTATTTT
CASSFRLEADTQYF
>TRBJ2-3|TRBV7-2|.|many
TGTGCCAGCAGGGTACTAGGAGGGGGCACAGATACGCAGTATTTT
CASRVLGGGTDTQYF
>TRBJ2-1|TRBV15|TRBD2|.
TGTGCCACCAGCGTTGGGACTAGCGAGAATGAGCAGTTCTTC
CATSVGTSENEQFF
>TRBJ1-1|TRBV7-6|.|few
TGTGCCAGCAGCCCCCTTATGGGGGACACTGAAGCTTTCTTT
CASSPLMGDTEAFF
>TRBJ2-1|TRBV6-2/TRBV6-3|TRBD1|few
TGTGCCAGCAGTCATGGACAGGAATGGGGCAATGAGCAGTTCTTC
CASSHGQEWGNEQFF
>TRBJ2-2|TRBV10-3|.|many
TGTGCCATCAGTGAGTCTGGGGTCGTCAGCGGGGAGCTGTTTTTT
CAISESGVVSGELFF
>TRBJ1-5|TRBV19|.|few
TGTGCCAGTACCCAGGTCGGGTATAGCAATCAGCCCCAGCATTTT
CASTQVGYSNQPQHF
>TRBJ1-2|TRBV27|TRBD1|many
TGTGCCAGCAGGGGTGACAGGGGGCAGGACTATGGCTACACCTTC
CASRGDRGQDYGYTF
>TRBJ2-1|TRBV11-3|TRBD2|few
TGTGCCAGCAGCTTAGGTACTAGCGGGAGGCGGTTCTTC
CASSLGTSGRRFF
>TRBJ2-3|TRBV24-1|.|many
TGTGCCACCAGTGATACTAACACAGATACGCAGTATTTT
CATSDTNTDTQYF
>TRBJ2-7|TRBV13|TRBD2|many
TGTGCCAGCAGCTTGGGACTAGCCCCCTACGAGCAGTACTTC
CASSLGLAPYEQYF
>TRBJ2-2|TRBV3-1|.|many
TGTGCCAGCAGCCAAGATTTCGGGGTCGGCGGGGAGCTGTTTTTT
CASSQDFGVGGELFF
>TRBJ2-1|TRBV12-5|TRBD1|.
TGTGCTAGTGGTTTAGACAGGGGGCACAGTGAGCAGTTCTTC
CASGLDRGHSEQFF
>TRBJ2-2|TRBV9|TRBD2|many
TGTGCCAGCAGCGTCGGGACTAGCGGGTTTCGCGGCGGGGAGCTGTTTTTT
CASSVGTSGFRGGELFF
>TRBJ2-1|TRBV6-2/TRBV6-3|TRBD2|many
TGTGCCAGCATTCTAGCGGGAGCGGGGGAGCAGTTCTTC
CASILAGAGEQFF
>TRBJ2-7|TRBV28|TRBD2|many
TGTGCCAGCAGTTTACACCCCGGGACTAGCGAGTACGAGCAGTACTTC
CASSLHPGTSEYEQYF
>TRBJ2-1|TRBV21-1|.|.
TGTGCCAGCTCGCCCTTTCCTCTCAATAAGCAGTTCTTC
CASSPFPLNKQFF
>TRBJ2-1|TRBV7-8|.|.
TGTGCCTGCACCGGGAGCTCCAATGAGCAGTTCTTC
CACTGSSNEQFF